This entry lists 30 T cell receptor beta chains sequenced from one sample in a study of blood T cell repertoires in COVID-19. Measured with immunoSEQ multiplex PCR; TCRdb has only the in-frame clones, and not every one. The sample lists tens of thousands of clones; around nine tenths were seen once. The source material was peripheral blood. The receptors here all came from a human donor in a cohort sampled during active COVID-19.

The chain has TRBV6-5 and TRBJ2-1, with TRBD2 matching over 9 bases. V lost 9 bases to trimming and J lost 6 bases; unmatched junction nucleotides: 6. CDR1 MNHEY and CDR2 SVGAGI come from the germline V gene. The CDR3 runs to 13 residues. CDR3 sequence (DNA): TGTGCCAGTTCTAGCGGGGACAGCAATGAGCAGTTCTTC. Protein product: CASSSGDSNEQFF.

The V call is TRBV7-3, the J call TRBJ2-3, with TRBD2 identical over 7 bases. Germline CDR1 and CDR2: SGHTA and FQGTGA. This CDR3 comprises 14 residues. Unmatched junction bases numbered 9, after V lost 8 bases and J lost 4 bases. The CDR3 DNA reads TGTGCCAGCGCTTGGGGGGGAACGTCAGATACGCAGTATTTT. The encoded protein is CASAWGGTSDTQYF.

The gene calls are TRBV29-1 and TRBJ2-3, with 7 bases identical to TRBD2. The CDR3 length is 13 residues. Germline lookup yields CDR1 SQVTM and CDR2 ANQGSEA. V lost 5 bases, J lost 6 bases, and 8 bases stayed unmatched. The CDR3 DNA is TGCAGCGTTCTAAGATCTAGCGGCGATACGCAGTATTTT. This codes for CSVLRSSGDTQYF.

This sequence joins TRBV9 and TRBJ2-3, with a weak D call TRBD2 (5 bases). The length of the CDR3 is 15 residues. V was cut by 2 bases and J by 2 bases, with 12 bases left in between. CDR1 and CDR2 (germline): SGDLS, YYNGEE. CDR3 protein: CASSVGPGDTDTQYF. DNA for the CDR3: TGTGCCAGCAGCGTGGGTCCCGGGGACACAGATACGCAGTATTTT.

This sequence joins TRBV6-2 or TRBV6-3 and TRBJ2-7; the match to TRBD2 covers 9 bases. With V trimmed by 2 bases and J by 4 bases, 6 bases remained unmatched. Germline V gene sequence: CDR1 MNHEY, CDR2 SVGEGT. The CDR3 totals 15 residues. The CDR3 region is CASSYPVAGAYEQYF. Written as DNA, the CDR3 is TGTGCCAGCAGTTACCCTGTAGCGGGGGCATACGAGCAGTACTTC.

The chain carries TRBV5-1 and TRBJ1-2; the D gene is possibly TRBD1 (6 bases). The V and J ends lost 4 bases and 7 bases respectively, with 11 bases between them. The germline gives CDR1 SGHRS, CDR2 YFSETQ. The CDR3 runs to 12 residues. The CDR3 loop is CASSATGRGYTF. The CDR3 nucleotides are TGCGCCAGCAGCGCGACAGGTCGTGGCTACACCTTC. The full variable domain, completed using reference TRBV5-1 and TRBJ1-2, is KAGVTQTPRYLIKTRGQQVTLSCSPISGHRSVSWYQQTPGQGLQFLFEYFSETQRNKGNFPGRFSGRQFSNSRSEMNVSTLELGDSALYLCASSATGRGYTFGSGTRLTVV.

This chain links TRBV12-3 or TRBV12-4 with TRBJ2-7; D gene uncertain. This CDR3 has 13 amino acids. V was shortened by 5 bases and J by 0 bases, with 8 bases between the two germline ends. In DNA form, the CDR3 reads TGTGCCAGCAGTCAGGCAGACTCCTACGAGCAGTACTTC. Translated, it gives CASSQADSYEQYF.

The CDR3 nucleotides are TGTGCCAGTACCGAGGGACTTCAACACCTTAGAGAGCAGTTCTTC. It translates to CASTEGLQHLREQFF. This rearrangement joins TRBV19 to TRBJ2-1; TRBD2 might be the D (6 bases). Trimming cost V 7 bases and J 10 bases, with 23 bases left between them. Germline CDR1 reads LNHDA; CDR2 reads SQIVND (reference sequence). The CDR3 is 15 residues long.

V is TRBV5-1 and J is TRBJ2-7; 12 positions match TRBD2. CDR3 length equals 15 residues. Germline V CDR1 and CDR2: SGHRS, YFSETQ. Trimming cost V 1 base and J 3 bases; bases outside gene matches: 2. The CDR3 protein is CASSLTSGGFYEQYF. The CDR3 nucleotides read TGCGCCAGCAGCTTGACTAGCGGGGGGTTCTACGAGCAGTACTTC. The full variable domain, its missing parts supplied by reference TRBV5-1 and TRBJ2-7, is KAGVTQTPRYLIKTRGQQVTLSCSPISGHRSVSWYQQTPGQGLQFLFEYFSETQRNKGNFPGRFSGRQFSNSRSEMNVSTLELGDSALYLCASSLTSGGFYEQYFGPGTRLTVT.

The rearrangement links TRBV7-9 to TRBJ1-1; D possibly corresponds to TRBD1 (6 bases). CDR1 is SEHNR and CDR2 is FQNEAQ in the germline V gene (reference sequence). The CDR3 length is 13 residues. Deletions cut 7 bases from V and 1 base from J, with 10 bases between. The CDR3 loop reads CASNTGPNTEAFF. CDR3 DNA sequence: TGTGCCAGCAATACAGGGCCGAACACTGAAGCTTTCTTT.

This clone was counted only a few times. V usage is TRBV30 and J usage is TRBJ1-2, with D perhaps matching TRBD1 (6 bases). V shed 8 bases and J shed 4 bases, with 20 bases lying between them. CDR1 and CDR2 from the germline V gene are GTSNPN and SVGIG (reference sequence). The CDR3 consists of 14 residues. CDR3 residues: CALSGVGGLYGYTF. The CDR3 DNA reads TGTGCCCTGAGCGGGGTGGGGGGCCTCTATGGCTACACCTTC. The entire variable domain, with the rest obtained from reference TRBV30 and TRBJ1-2, is as follows: SQTIHQWPATLVQPVGSPLSLECTVEGTSNPNLYWYRQAAGRGLQLLFYSVGIGQISSEVPQNLSASRPQDRQFILSSKKLLLSDSGFYLCALSGVGGLYGYTFGSGTRLTVV.

The J gene is TRBJ2-7, the V gene TRBV6-1, with 12 bases aligning to TRBD1. With V trimmed by 3 bases and J by 0 bases, 9 bases remained unmatched. In germline, CDR1 is MNHNS, CDR2 SASEGT. This CDR3 is built from 18 residues. DNA of the CDR3: TGTGCCAGCAGTGATCGTGGGACAGGGGGCCGAAGCTCCTACGAGCAGTACTTC. Translated, it gives CASSDRGTGGRSSYEQYF.

The rearrangement uses TRBV18 and TRBJ1-6, with 10 bases identical to TRBD1. Unmatched junction bases numbered 10, after V lost 5 bases and J lost 6 bases. The length of the CDR3 is 17 residues. Germline CDR1 is KGHSH and CDR2 is LQKENI. The CDR3 sequence is CASSSRTGGVGNSPLHF. The CDR3 region has the DNA TGTGCCAGCTCAAGCCGGACAGGGGGAGTGGGTAATTCACCCCTCCACTTT.

This clone has a handful of counts. This chain connects TRBV18 to TRBJ2-7; 12 bases line up with TRBD2. J was trimmed by 0 bases and V by 2 bases; bases with no gene match: 2. The CDR3 spans 16 residues. Per the germline V gene, CDR1 is KGHSH and CDR2 is LQKENI. CDR3 DNA sequence: TGTGCCAGCTCACCAACTAGCGGGAGGAGCTCCTACGAGCAGTACTTC. This codes for CASSPTSGRSSYEQYF.

This rearrangement joins TRBV6-5 to TRBJ2-7, with 8 bases that match TRBD1. J was trimmed by 1 base and V by 8 bases; bases with no gene match: 7. This CDR3 has 14 amino acids. Germline CDR1 reads MNHEY; CDR2 reads SVGAGI. This CDR3 is CASRTGTGSYEQYF. For the CDR3, the DNA is TGTGCCAGCCGGACCGGGACAGGATCCTACGAGCAGTACTTC.

The chain links TRBV30 to TRBJ1-2; a weak D match, TRBD1 (5 bases). CDR3 length equals 13 residues. Germline V gives CDR1 GTSNPN, CDR2 SVGIG (reference sequence). V dropped 3 bases and J dropped 5 bases, with 13 bases sitting between them. The CDR3 region has the DNA TGTGCCTGGAGCCTGGGGCCGCAATATGGCTACACCTTC. Amino acids: CAWSLGPQYGYTF.

The genes are TRBV11-2 and TRBJ2-2; D possibly corresponds to TRBD1 (5 bases). Trimming took off 5 bases at V and 1 base at J, with 20 bases between the two ends. Germline CDR1 reads SGHAT; CDR2 reads FQNNGV. This CDR3 comprises 18 residues. CDR3 sequence: CASSPILGRPRNTGELFF. The CDR3 nucleotides read TGTGCCAGCAGCCCTATCCTGGGGCGCCCGCGGAACACCGGGGAGCTGTTTTTT.

The genes are TRBV5-4 and TRBJ1-2; 9 nucleotides line up with TRBD1. Germline V gene lookup returns CDR1 SGHNT and CDR2 YYREEE (reference sequence). This CDR3 comprises 13 residues. The ends lost 3 bases at V and 6 bases at J; junction bases unmatched: 3. CDR3 sequence: CASSWGQGNGYTF. CDR3 nucleotide sequence: TGTGCCAGCAGCTGGGGACAGGGCAATGGCTACACCTTC.

Here the CDR3 reads CASSSLGTSGGSSYNEQFF. CDR3 DNA: TGCGCCAGCAGCTCCCTCGGGACTAGCGGGGGGAGCTCCTACAATGAGCAGTTCTTC. The chain employs TRBV5-1 and TRBJ2-1, with 15 bases fitting TRBD2. Trimming removed 3 bases from V and 0 bases from J; junction bases left unmatched: 7. This CDR3 has 19 residues. Germline V gene data show CDR1 as SGHRS and CDR2 as YFSETQ.

This chain joins TRBV19 and TRBJ1-3; no firm D call. Trimming took off 10 bases at V and 1 base at J, with 14 bases between the two ends. There are 14 residues in the CDR3. In germline, CDR1 is LNHDA, CDR2 SQIVND (reference sequence). The CDR3 loop reads CATLPGISGNTIYF. In DNA, the CDR3 is TGTGCCACCTTACCCGGGATATCTGGAAACACCATATATTTT.

V is TRBV2 and J is TRBJ2-3; tentative D call: TRBD2 (6 bases). V was cut by 6 bases and J by 4 bases, with 14 bases left in between. From germline, CDR1 is SNHLY and CDR2 FYNNEI. The CDR3 is 14 amino acids. The CDR3 reads CASRLESGADTQYF. The CDR3 nucleotides are TGTGCCAGCAGATTAGAGTCGGGGGCAGATACGCAGTATTTT.

This clone has only a few counts. The V and J genes are TRBV12-3 or TRBV12-4 and TRBJ1-6; D is unresolved. The CDR3 loop spans 13 amino acids. Trimming pared 8 bases from V and 3 bases from J, leaving 8 bases between. This chain's CDR3 is CASRVSYNSPLHF. The CDR3 nucleotides read TGTGCCAGCCGCGTGAGCTATAATTCACCCCTCCACTTT.

The rearrangement uses TRBV5-1 and TRBJ1-1; possible D gene TRBD1, 5 bases. The CDR3 is made up of 14 amino acids. V was cut by 4 bases and J by 5 bases, with 15 bases left in between. CDR1 and CDR2 from the germline V gene are SGHRS and YFSETQ. DNA for the CDR3: TGCGCCAGCAGCACCTCGGGTGGGGGGACTGAAGCTTTCTTT. This gives the protein CASSTSGGGTEAFF.

The chain joins TRBV19 to TRBJ1-4, with D maybe TRBD1 (5 bases). The CDR3 runs 16 residues. V dropped 3 bases and J dropped 6 bases, with 17 bases sitting between them. CDR1 and CDR2 (germline): LNHDA, SQIVND (reference sequence). CDR3 protein: CASSIRQTGRDEKLFF. The CDR3 nucleotides read TGTGCCAGTAGTATCCGACAGACCGGCAGGGATGAAAAACTGTTTTTT.

The rearrangement uses TRBV6-6 and TRBJ1-2; D is unresolved. The CDR3 extends over 15 amino acids. Germline values: CDR1 MNHNY, CDR2 SVGAGI (reference sequence). V was shortened by 6 bases and J by 0 bases, with 14 bases between the two germline ends. The CDR3 loop is CASSRRDAPNYGYTF. The CDR3 coding sequence is TGTGCCAGCAGCCGGCGGGATGCTCCTAACTATGGCTACACCTTC.

The chain employs TRBV18 and TRBJ2-7; D not certain. V dropped 4 bases and J dropped 0 bases, with 4 bases sitting between them. This CDR3 has 12 residues. Germline loops: CDR1 KGHSH, CDR2 LQKENI. The DNA for the CDR3 is TGTGCCAGCTCACTCGTCTCCTACGAGCAGTACTTC. Protein product: CASSLVSYEQYF.

This rearrangement joins TRBV2 to TRBJ2-2; 8 nucleotides agree with TRBD2. This CDR3 is 19 amino acids long. Germline CDR1 is SNHLY and CDR2 is FYNNEI. The J segment lost 3 bases and the V segment lost 6 bases, leaving 18 bases of the junction unmatched. In nucleotides, the CDR3 is TGTGCCAGCAGCCTCAGGAGGCAGGGGACTAGTACGGACACCGGGGAGCTGTTTTTT. Its translation: CASSLRRQGTSTDTGELFF. The entire variable domain, with the rest obtained from reference TRBV2 and TRBJ2-2, is as follows: EPEVTQTPSHQVTQMGQEVILRCVPISNHLYFYWYRQILGQKVEFLVSFYNNEISEKSEIFDDQFSVERPDGSNFTLKIRSTKLEDSAMYFCASSLRRQGTSTDTGELFFGEGSRLTVL.

The chain uses TRBV18 and TRBJ2-7; maybe TRBD2 (6 bases). The CDR3 consists of 15 residues. The germline V and J ends were trimmed by 3 bases and 2 bases, with 14 bases remaining between them. Germline CDR1 reads KGHSH; CDR2 reads LQKENI. CDR3 DNA sequence: TGTGCCAGCTCACCTGATTTAGCGGCTCCCTACGAGCAGTACTTC. Its translation is CASSPDLAAPYEQYF. Together with reference TRBV18 and TRBJ2-7, the CDR3 gives the full variable domain: NAGVMQNPRHLVRRRGQEARLRCSPMKGHSHVYWYRQLPEEGLKFMVYLQKENIIDESGMPKERFSAEFPKEGPSILRIQQVVRGDSAAYFCASSPDLAAPYEQYFGPGTRLTVT.

A single count supports this clone. This chain joins TRBV6-2 or TRBV6-3 and TRBJ2-4; a weak D match, TRBD2 (6 bases). The CDR3 runs to 18 residues. Trimming shortened V by 6 bases and J by 0 bases, and 21 bases separated the two germline ends. Germline V gene data show CDR1 as MNHEY and CDR2 as SVGEGT. The CDR3 spells CASSKGLGRALAKNIQYF. The CDR3 DNA reads as TGTGCCAGCAGCAAGGGACTCGGAAGGGCGCTAGCCAAAAACATTCAGTACTTC.

The table lists this clone with a few counts. The genes are TRBV19 and TRBJ1-5; D gene ambiguous. With 4 bases removed from V and 2 bases from J, the gap between germline ends came to 15 bases. Germline CDR1 reads LNHDA; CDR2 reads SQIVND (reference sequence). This CDR3 comprises 16 residues. This chain's CDR3 is CASSNLGGQGNQPQHF. The CDR3 bases are TGTGCCAGTAGTAATTTAGGTGGGCAGGGCAATCAGCCCCAGCATTTT.